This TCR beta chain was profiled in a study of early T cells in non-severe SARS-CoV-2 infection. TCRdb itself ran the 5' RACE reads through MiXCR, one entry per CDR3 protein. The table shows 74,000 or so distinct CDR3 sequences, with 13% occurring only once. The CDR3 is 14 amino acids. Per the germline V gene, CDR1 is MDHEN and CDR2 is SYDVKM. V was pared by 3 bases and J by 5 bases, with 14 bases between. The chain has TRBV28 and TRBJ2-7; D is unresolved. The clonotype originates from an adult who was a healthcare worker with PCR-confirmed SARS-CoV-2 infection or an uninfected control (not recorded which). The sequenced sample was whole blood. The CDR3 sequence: CASSFPGLVNEQYF. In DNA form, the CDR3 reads TGTGCCAGCAGTTTTCCCGGTTTGGTGAACGAGCAGTACTTC.